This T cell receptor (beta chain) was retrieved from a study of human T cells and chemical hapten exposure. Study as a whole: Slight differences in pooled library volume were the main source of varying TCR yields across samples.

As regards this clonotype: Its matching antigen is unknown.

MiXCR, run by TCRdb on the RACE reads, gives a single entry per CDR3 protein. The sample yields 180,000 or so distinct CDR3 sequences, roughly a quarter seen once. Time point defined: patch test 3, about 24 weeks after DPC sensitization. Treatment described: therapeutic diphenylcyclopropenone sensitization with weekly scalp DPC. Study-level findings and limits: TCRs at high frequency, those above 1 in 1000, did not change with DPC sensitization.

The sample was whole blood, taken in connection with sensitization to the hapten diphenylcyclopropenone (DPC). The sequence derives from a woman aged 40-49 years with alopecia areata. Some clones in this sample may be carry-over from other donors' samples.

The CDR3, as DNA: TGTGCCATCAGTGAGGCCACCAGGGACACTGAAGCTTTCTTT. Translation: CAISEATRDTEAFF. The V and J genes are TRBV10-3 and TRBJ1-1, with a tentative D call TRBD1 (5 bases). Trimming took off 2 bases at V and 3 bases at J, with 10 bases between the two ends. Germline V gives CDR1 ENHRY, CDR2 SYGVKD. The CDR3 is 14 amino acids.